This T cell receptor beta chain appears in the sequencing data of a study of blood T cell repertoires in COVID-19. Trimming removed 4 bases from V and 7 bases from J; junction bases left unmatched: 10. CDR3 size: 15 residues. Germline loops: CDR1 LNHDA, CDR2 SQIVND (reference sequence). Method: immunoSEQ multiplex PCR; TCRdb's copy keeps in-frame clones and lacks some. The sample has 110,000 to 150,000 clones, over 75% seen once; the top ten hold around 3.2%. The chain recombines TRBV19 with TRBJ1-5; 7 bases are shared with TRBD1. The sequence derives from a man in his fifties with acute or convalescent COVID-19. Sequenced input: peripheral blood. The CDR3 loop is CASSTIDRANQPQHF. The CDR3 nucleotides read TGTGCCAGTAGTACAATTGACAGGGCAAACCAGCCCCAGCATTTT. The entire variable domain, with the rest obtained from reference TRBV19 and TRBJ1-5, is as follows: DGGITQSPKYLFRKEGQNVTLSCEQNLNHDAMYWYRQDPGQGLRLIYYSQIVNDFQKGDIAEGYSVSREKKESFPLTVTSAQKNPTAFYLCASSTIDRANQPQHFGDGTRLSIL.